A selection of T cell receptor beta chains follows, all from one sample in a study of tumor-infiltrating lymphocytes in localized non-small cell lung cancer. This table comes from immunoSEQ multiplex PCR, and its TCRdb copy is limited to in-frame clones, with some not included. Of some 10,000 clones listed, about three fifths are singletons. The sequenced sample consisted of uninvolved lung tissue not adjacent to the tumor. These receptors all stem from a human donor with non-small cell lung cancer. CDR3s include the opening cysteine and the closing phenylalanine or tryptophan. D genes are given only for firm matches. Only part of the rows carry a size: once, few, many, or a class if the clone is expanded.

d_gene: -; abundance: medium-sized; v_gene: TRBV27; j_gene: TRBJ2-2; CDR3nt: TGTGCCAGCAGGACTAGGGTGGCCGGGGAGCTGTTTTTT; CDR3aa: CASRTRVAGELFF
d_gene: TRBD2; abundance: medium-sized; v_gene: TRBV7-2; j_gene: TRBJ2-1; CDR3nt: TGTGCCAGCAGCCCCCAGCGGGGGAGCTCCTACAATGAGCAGTTCTTC; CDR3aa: CASSPQRGSSYNEQFF
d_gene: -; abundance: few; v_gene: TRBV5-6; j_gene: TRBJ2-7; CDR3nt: TGTGCCAGCAGCTTGGCCGCGGGGAAACGCGAGCAGTACTTC; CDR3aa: CASSLAAGKREQYF
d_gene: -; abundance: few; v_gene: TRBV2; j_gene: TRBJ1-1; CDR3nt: TGTGCCAGCAGTGACAGGGGAGGTACTGAAGCTTTCTTT; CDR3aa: CASSDRGGTEAFF
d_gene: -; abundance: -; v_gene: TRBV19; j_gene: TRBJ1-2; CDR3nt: TGTGCCAGTAGTACCCACTCTCCCTGGCAGGTTGGGTATGGCTACACCTTC; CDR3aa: CASSTHSPWQVGYGYTF
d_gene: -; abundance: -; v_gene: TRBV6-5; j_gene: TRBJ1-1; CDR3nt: TGTGCCAGCAGAAGGGGAAACACTGAAGCTTTCTTT; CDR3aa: CASRRGNTEAFF
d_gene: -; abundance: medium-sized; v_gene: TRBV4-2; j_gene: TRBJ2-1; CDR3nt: TGTGCCAGCAGCCAAGATCTGGGGGCAGGGGGGAATGAGCAGTTCTTC; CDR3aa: CASSQDLGAGGNEQFF
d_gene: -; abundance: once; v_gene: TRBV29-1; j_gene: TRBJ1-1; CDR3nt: TGCAGCTCTAGGACAGCGAACACTGAAGCTTTCTTT; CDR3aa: CSSRTANTEAFF
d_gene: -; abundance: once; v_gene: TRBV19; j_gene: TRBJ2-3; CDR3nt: TGTGCCAGTAAGTCGGGAGCGTTGTCAGGCACAGATACGCAGTATTTT; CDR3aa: CASKSGALSGTDTQYF
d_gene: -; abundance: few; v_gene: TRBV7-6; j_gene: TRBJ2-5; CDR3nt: TGTGCCAGCAGCCTAGAAGCCCTGTACCAAGAGACCCAGTACTTC; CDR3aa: CASSLEALYQETQYF
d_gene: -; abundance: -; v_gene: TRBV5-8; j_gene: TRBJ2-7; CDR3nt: TGTGCCAGCAGCTTGGGGGCCAGCCTCTCCTACGAGCAGTACTTC; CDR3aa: CASSLGASLSYEQYF
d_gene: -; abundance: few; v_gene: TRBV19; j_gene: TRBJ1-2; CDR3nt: TGTGCCAGTAGTATGGCGTTTGGTGGCTACACCTTC; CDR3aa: CASSMAFGGYTF
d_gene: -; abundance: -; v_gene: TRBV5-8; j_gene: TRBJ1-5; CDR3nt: TGTGCCAGCAGACCTAGACAGGTTTATAGCAATCAGCCCCAGCATTTT; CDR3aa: CASRPRQVYSNQPQHF
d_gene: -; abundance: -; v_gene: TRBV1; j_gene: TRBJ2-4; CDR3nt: TGCACCAGCAGCCAGGGGGGACAGCAGACAAACATTCAGTACTTC; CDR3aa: CTSSQGGQQTNIQYF
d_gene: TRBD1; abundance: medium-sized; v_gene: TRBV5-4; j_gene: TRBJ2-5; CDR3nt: TGTGCCAGCAGCTTGGAATTGGGACAGCTACAAGAGACCCAGTACTTC; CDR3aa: CASSLELGQLQETQYF
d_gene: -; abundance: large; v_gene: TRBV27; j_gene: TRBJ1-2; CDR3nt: TGTGCCAGCAGTTTACAGACCCCACGCGATGGCTACACCTTC; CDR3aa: CASSLQTPRDGYTF
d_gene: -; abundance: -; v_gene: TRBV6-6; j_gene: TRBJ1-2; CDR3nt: TGTGCCAGCAGTTACGGAGGGGGCTATGGCTACACCTTC; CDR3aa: CASSYGGGYGYTF
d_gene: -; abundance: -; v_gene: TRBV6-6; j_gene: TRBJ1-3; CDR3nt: TGTGCCAGCAGTCCCCGGGGGAGCTCTGGAAACACCATATATTTT; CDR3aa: CASSPRGSSGNTIYF